Following are 12 T cell receptor beta chains from one sample sequenced in a study of blood T cell repertoires in COVID-19. Using immunoSEQ multiplex PCR, the repertoire was profiled, and TCRdb retains in-frame clones only, with some absent. The repertoire holds over 75,000 clones, over 80% seen once, with about an eighth in the top ten. The sequenced sample was peripheral blood. The receptors were gathered from a human donor in a cohort sampled during active COVID-19.

The chain combines TRBV6-5 with TRBJ2-7, with TRBD1 as a possible D gene (6 bases). The CDR3 is made up of 13 amino acids. Germline CDR1 MNHEY, CDR2 SVGAGI. V dropped 6 bases and J dropped 5 bases, with 14 bases sitting between them. The CDR3 region is CASRLNRDHEQYF. CDR3 coding DNA: TGTGCCAGCAGACTCAACAGGGACCACGAGCAGTACTTC.

The rearrangement uses TRBV15 and TRBJ2-1; TRBD1 is a possible D gene (6 bases). The V gene lost 3 bases and the J gene lost 0 bases, with 9 bases spanning the gap. The CDR3 spans 15 residues. CDR1 LNHNV and CDR2 YYDKDF come from the germline V gene (reference sequence). Here the CDR3 DNA reads TGTGCCACCAGCAGTACAGGGTACTCCTACAATGAGCAGTTCTTC. Its translation: CATSSTGYSYNEQFF.

The gene calls are TRBV10-3 and TRBJ2-2; D perhaps matches TRBD1 (5 bases). The CDR3 extends over 15 amino acids. The V end lost 2 bases, the J end lost 0 bases, and 7 bases lay between the germline ends. CDR1 and CDR2 (germline): ENHRY, SYGVKD. The CDR3 region has the DNA TGTGCCATCAGTGAGAGACAGACGAACACCGGGGAGCTGTTTTTT. Translated: CAISERQTNTGELFF.

The genes are TRBV6-2 or TRBV6-3 and TRBJ2-4; D is unresolved. Germline V lookup: CDR1 MNHEY, CDR2 SVGEGT. The germline V and J ends were trimmed by 6 bases and 5 bases, with 8 bases remaining between them. The CDR3 has 12 residues. CDR3 sequence reads: CASSSTENIQYF. For the CDR3, the DNA is TGTGCCAGCAGCAGTACAGAAAACATTCAGTACTTC.

This chain links TRBV11-2 with TRBJ2-1, with D maybe TRBD2 (6 bases). V lost 6 bases and J lost 4, with 10 bases in between. CDR1 and CDR2 (germline): SGHAT, FQNNGV. CDR3 length equals 13 residues. The CDR3 is CASRLALYNEQFF. The CDR3, as DNA: TGTGCCAGCAGGCTAGCGCTTTACAATGAGCAGTTCTTC.

The rearrangement joins TRBV28 to TRBJ2-7; tentatively, D is TRBD2 (5 bases). CDR1 and CDR2 from the germline V gene are MDHEN and SYDVKM. The CDR3 is 15 residues long. V gave up 5 bases and J gave up 1 base, with 15 bases separating them. The chain's CDR3 is CASSPPRANSYEQYF. The DNA for the CDR3 is TGTGCCAGCAGTCCGCCGAGGGCCAATTCCTACGAGCAGTACTTC.

The J gene is TRBJ2-3, the V gene TRBV6-4; D not resolved. V was pared by 4 bases and J by 3 bases, with 8 bases between. Germline CDR1 reads MRHNA; CDR2 reads SNTAGT. There are 13 residues in the CDR3. CDR3 DNA: TGTGCCAGCAGTGGCAGGCCAACAGATACGCAGTATTTT. Its protein is CASSGRPTDTQYF.

There are a few counts of this clone. The chain is built from TRBV7-6 and TRBJ2-1; D might be TRBD1 (6 bases). The CDR3 is 13 amino acids. Trimming removed 0 bases at V and 7 bases at J, with 7 bases between. The V gene's germline CDR1 is SGHVS and CDR2 FNYEAQ. DNA for the CDR3: TGTGCCAGCAGCTTAGCCCAGGGGAATGAGCAGTTCTTC. The encoded protein is CASSLAQGNEQFF.

The chain uses TRBV3-1 (or the pseudogene TRBV3-2) and TRBJ1-1; TRBD1 agrees at 7 bases. This CDR3 has 14 residues. From germline, CDR1 is LGHDT and CDR2 YNNKEL (reference sequence). The trim removed 3 bases at V and 5 bases at J, leaving 6 bases unmatched. CDR3 DNA sequence: TGTGCCAGCAGCCAGGATGGGACAGCAACTGAAGCTTTCTTT. This sequence encodes CASSQDGTATEAFF.

V is TRBV2 and J is TRBJ1-5; D perhaps matches TRBD1 (6 bases). With 5 bases removed from V and 0 bases from J, the gap between germline ends came to 11 bases. There are 15 residues in the CDR3. Germline CDR1 reads SNHLY; CDR2 reads FYNNEI. In DNA, the CDR3 is TGTGCCAGCAGTTTCCAGGGGAATAGCAATCAGCCCCAGCATTTT. Its translation: CASSFQGNSNQPQHF.

The rearrangement links TRBV2 to TRBJ1-1; D not resolved. V was pared by 8 bases and J by 5 bases, with 15 bases between. Germline V CDR1 and CDR2: SNHLY, FYNNEI. This CDR3 contains 13 residues. This chain's CDR3 is CASLSPSMTEAFF. As DNA, the CDR3 is TGTGCCAGCCTTAGCCCCTCGATGACTGAAGCTTTCTTT.

This clone was detected a few times. CDR3 coding DNA: TGTGCCAGCAGCCAAGATCCGCTCGGGGGGTATGGGGCCAACGTCCTGACTTTC. Its translation: CASSQDPLGGYGANVLTF. The chain is built from TRBV3-1 (or the pseudogene TRBV3-2) and TRBJ2-6, with 7 bases matching TRBD2. This CDR3 is 18 amino acids long. Unmatched junction bases numbered 8, after V lost 0 bases and J lost 3 bases. Germline CDR1 is LGHDT and CDR2 is YNNKEL (reference sequence).